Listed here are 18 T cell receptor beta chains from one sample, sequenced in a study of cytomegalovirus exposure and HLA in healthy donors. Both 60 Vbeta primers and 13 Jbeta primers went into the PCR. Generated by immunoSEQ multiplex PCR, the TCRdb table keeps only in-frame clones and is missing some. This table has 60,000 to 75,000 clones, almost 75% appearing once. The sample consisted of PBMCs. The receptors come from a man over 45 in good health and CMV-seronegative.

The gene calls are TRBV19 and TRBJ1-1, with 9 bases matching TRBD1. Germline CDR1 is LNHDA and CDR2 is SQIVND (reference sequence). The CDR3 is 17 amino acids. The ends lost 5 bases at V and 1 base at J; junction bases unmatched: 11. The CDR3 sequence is CASSPRHRGLANTEAFF. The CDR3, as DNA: TGTGCCAGTAGTCCACGCCACAGGGGGCTTGCGAACACTGAAGCTTTCTTT.

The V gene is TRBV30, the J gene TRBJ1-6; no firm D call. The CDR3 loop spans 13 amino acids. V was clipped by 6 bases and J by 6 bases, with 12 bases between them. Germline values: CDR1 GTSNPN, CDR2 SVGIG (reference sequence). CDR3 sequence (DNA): TGTGCCTGCGACGGGGAATTTAATTCACCCCTCCACTTT. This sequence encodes CACDGEFNSPLHF.

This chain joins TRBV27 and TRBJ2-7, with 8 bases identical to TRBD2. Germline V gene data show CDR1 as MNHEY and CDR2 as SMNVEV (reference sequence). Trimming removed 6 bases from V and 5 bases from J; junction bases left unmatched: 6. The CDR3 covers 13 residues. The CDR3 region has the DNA TGTGCCAGCAGCCCTCGAGCGGGGGACGAGCAGTACTTC. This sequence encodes CASSPRAGDEQYF.

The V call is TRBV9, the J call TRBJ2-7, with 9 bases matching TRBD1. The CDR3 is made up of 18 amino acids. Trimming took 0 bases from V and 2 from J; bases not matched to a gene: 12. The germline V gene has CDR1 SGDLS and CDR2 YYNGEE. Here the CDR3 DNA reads TGTGCCAGCAGCGTAGGGGACAGGGAACTTCTCGGGGCCTACGAGCAGTACTTC. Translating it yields CASSVGDRELLGAYEQYF.

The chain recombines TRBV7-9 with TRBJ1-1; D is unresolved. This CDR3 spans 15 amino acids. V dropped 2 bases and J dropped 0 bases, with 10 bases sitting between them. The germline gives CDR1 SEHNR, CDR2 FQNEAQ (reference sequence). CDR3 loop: CASSLTSVLNTEAFF. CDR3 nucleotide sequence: TGTGCCAGCAGCTTAACCTCAGTCCTGAACACTGAAGCTTTCTTT.

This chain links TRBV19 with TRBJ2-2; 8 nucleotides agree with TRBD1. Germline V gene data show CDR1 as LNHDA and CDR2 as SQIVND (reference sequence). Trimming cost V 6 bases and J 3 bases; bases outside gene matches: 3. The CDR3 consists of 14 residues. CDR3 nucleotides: TGTGCCAGTAGAACAGGGGGACACACCGGGGAGCTGTTTTTT. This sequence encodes CASRTGGHTGELFF. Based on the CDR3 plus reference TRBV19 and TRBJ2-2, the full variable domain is DGGITQSPKYLFRKEGQNVTLSCEQNLNHDAMYWYRQDPGQGLRLIYYSQIVNDFQKGDIAEGYSVSREKKESFPLTVTSAQKNPTAFYLCASRTGGHTGELFFGEGSRLTVL.

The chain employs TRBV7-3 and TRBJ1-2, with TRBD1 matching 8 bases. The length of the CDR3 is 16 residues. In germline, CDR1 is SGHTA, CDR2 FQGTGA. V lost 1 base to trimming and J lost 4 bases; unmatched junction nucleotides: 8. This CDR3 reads CASSLRPGGRPYGYTF. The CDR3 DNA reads TGTGCCAGCAGCTTAAGGCCAGGGGGCAGGCCCTATGGCTACACCTTC. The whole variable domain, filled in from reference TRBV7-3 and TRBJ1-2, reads GAGVSQTPSNKVTEKGKYVELRCDPISGHTALYWYRQSLGQGPEFLIYFQGTGAADDSGLPNDRFFAVRPEGSVSTLKIQRTERGDSAVYLCASSLRPGGRPYGYTFGSGTRLTVV.

In DNA, the CDR3 is TGTGCCAGCAGCTTAGACTGGGAGACCCAGTACTTC. It yields the protein CASSLDWETQYF. The chain couples TRBV11-1 to TRBJ2-5; no clear D gene. V was cut by 1 base and J by 5 bases, with 5 bases left in between. Germline-derived CDR1 and CDR2 are SGHAT and FQDESV (reference sequence). The CDR3 totals 12 residues.

CDR3 nucleotide sequence: TGTGCCAGCAGCCCGGGGGACAGGGCGAAAACTGAAGCTTTCTTT. This sequence encodes CASSPGDRAKTEAFF. The J gene is TRBJ1-1, the V gene TRBV5-4; 9 bases fit TRBD1. The CDR3 has 15 amino acids. J was trimmed by 5 bases and V by 4 bases; bases with no gene match: 9. CDR1 and CDR2 from the germline V gene are SGHNT and YYREEE (reference sequence).

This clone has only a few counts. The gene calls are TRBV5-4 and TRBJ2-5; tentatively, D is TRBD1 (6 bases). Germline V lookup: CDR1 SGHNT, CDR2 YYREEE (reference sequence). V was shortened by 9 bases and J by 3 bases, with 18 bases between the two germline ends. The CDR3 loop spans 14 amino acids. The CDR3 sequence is CANLRRYREETQYF. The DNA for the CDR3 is TGTGCCAACCTACGCAGATACAGGGAAGAGACCCAGTACTTC.

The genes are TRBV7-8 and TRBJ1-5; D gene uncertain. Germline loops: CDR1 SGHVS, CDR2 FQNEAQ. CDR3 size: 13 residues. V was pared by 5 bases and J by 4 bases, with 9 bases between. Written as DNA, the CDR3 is TGTGCCAGCAGCGCCCCCGGTAATCAGCCCCAGCATTTT. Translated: CASSAPGNQPQHF.

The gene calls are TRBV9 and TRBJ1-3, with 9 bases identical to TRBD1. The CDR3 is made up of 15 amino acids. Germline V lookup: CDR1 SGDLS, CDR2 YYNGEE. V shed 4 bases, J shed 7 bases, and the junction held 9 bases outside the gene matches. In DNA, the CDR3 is TGTGCCAGCAGCCCACGACAGGGGGACGGGAACACCATATATTTT. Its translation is CASSPRQGDGNTIYF.

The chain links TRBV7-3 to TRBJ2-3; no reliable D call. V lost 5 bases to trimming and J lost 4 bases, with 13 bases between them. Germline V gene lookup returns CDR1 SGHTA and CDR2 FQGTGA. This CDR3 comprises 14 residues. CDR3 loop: CASSPTSFPDTQYF. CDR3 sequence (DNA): TGTGCCAGCAGCCCAACTTCATTTCCAGATACGCAGTATTTT. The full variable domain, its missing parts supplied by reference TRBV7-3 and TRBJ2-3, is GAGVSQTPSNKVTEKGKYVELRCDPISGHTALYWYRQSLGQGPEFLIYFQGTGAADDSGLPNDRFFAVRPEGSVSTLKIQRTERGDSAVYLCASSPTSFPDTQYFGPGTRLTVL.

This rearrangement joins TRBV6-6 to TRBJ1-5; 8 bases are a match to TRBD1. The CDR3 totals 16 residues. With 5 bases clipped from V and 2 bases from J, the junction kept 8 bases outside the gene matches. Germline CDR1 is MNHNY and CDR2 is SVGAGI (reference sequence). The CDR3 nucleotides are TGTGCCAGCAGTAACAGGGGGGCGGGGGGCAATCAGCCCCAGCATTTT. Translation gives CASSNRGAGGNQPQHF.

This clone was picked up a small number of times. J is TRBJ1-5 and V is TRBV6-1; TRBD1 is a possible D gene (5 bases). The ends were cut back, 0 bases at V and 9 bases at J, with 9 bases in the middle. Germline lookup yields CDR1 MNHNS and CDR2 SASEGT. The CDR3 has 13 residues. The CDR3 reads CASSEAGGTPQHF. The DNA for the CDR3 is TGTGCCAGCAGTGAAGCTGGAGGGACGCCCCAGCATTTT.

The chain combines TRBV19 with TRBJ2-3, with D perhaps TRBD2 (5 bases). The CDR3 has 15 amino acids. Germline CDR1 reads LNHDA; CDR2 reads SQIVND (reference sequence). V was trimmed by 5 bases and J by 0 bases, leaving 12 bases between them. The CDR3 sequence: CASSPRRPSTDTQYF. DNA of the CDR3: TGTGCCAGTAGTCCCCGGAGGCCTAGCACAGATACGCAGTATTTT. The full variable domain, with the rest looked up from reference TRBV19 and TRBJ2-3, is DGGITQSPKYLFRKEGQNVTLSCEQNLNHDAMYWYRQDPGQGLRLIYYSQIVNDFQKGDIAEGYSVSREKKESFPLTVTSAQKNPTAFYLCASSPRRPSTDTQYFGPGTRLTVL.

DNA of the CDR3: TGCAGCGTGGGGACAGACTACGAGCAGTACTTC. Protein: CSVGTDYEQYF. V gene TRBV29-1 combines with J gene TRBJ2-7; TRBD1 aligns across 7 bases. Germline V gives CDR1 SQVTM, CDR2 ANQGSEA. V lost 6 bases to trimming and J lost 3 bases; unmatched junction nucleotides: 2. This CDR3 is built from 11 residues.

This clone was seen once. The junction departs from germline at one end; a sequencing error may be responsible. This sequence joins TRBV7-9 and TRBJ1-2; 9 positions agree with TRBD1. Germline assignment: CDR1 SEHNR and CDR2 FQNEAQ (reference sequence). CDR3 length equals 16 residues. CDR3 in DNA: TGTTCCAGCAGTTTACCCTACAGGGGGCGTTCGGGCGGCTACACCTTC. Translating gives CSSSLPYRGRSGGYTF.